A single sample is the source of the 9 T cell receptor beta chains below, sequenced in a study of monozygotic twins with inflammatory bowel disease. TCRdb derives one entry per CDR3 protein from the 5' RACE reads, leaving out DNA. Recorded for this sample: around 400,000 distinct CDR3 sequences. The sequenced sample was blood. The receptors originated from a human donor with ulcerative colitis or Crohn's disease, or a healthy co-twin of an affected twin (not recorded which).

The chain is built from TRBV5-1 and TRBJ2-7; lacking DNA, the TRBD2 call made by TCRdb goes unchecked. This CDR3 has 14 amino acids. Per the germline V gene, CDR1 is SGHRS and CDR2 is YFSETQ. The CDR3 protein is CASSPSGASYEQYF.

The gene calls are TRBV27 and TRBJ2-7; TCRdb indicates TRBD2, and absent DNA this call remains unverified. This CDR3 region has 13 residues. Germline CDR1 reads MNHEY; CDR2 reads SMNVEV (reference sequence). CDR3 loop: CASRNSGLREQYF.

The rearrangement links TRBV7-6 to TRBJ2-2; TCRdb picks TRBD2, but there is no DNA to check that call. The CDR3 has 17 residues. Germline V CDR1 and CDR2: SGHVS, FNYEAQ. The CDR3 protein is CASSLAGLAGVTGELFF. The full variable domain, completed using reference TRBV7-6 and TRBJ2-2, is GAGVSQSPRYKVTKRGQDVALRCDPISGHVSLYWYRQALGQGPEFLTYFNYEAQQDKSGLPNDRFSAERPEGSISTLTIQRTEQRDSAMYRCASSLAGLAGVTGELFFGEGSRLTVL.

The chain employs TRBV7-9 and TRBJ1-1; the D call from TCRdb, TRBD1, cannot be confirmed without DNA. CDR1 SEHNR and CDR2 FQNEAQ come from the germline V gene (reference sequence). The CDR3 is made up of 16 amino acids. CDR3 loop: CASSLNPATGPHEAFF.

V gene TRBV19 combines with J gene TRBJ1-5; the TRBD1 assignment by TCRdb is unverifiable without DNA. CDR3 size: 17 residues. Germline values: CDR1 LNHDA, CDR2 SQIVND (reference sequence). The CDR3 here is CASSPHRGRWSNQPQHF.

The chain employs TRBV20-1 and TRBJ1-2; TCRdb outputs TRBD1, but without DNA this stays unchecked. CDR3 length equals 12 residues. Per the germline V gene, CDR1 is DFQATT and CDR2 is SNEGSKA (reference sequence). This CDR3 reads CSARDRSYGYTF.

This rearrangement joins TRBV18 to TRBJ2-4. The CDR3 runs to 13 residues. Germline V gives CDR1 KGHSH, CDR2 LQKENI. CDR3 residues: CASKTLAKNIQYF.

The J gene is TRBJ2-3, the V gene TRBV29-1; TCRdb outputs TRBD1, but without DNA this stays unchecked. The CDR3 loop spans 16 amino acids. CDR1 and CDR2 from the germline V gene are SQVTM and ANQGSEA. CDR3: CSVLATFRDVVNTQYF.

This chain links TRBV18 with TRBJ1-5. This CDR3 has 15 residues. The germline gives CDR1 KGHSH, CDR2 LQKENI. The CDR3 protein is CASSPDSGGSQPQHF.